What follows is one T cell receptor beta chain and its context. Antigen unknown. It was by 5' RACE with UMI labels that the TRB cDNA libraries were prepared. From its re-call of the 5' RACE reads, TCRdb lists each CDR3 protein once, without DNA. The ten top clones account for around 1.5%, within a sample of approximately 83,000 distinct CDR3 sequences. These data are taken from a study of CXCR3-negative and CXCR3-positive naive CD8 T cells. Study-wide points: Most assays were run on fresh PBMCs (CXCR3 expression partially decreased after cryopreservation). Both of the naive subsets showed about the same high diversity, but memory CD8+ cells had much less. Compared with CXCR3-negative naive cells, CXCR3-positive naive cells showed more hydrophobic TRB CDR3s.

Germline assignment: CDR1 SEHNR and CDR2 FQNEAQ (reference sequence). The CDR3 is made up of 13 amino acids. The V gene is TRBV7-9, the J gene TRBJ2-3; TCRdb's D gene call, TRBD2, goes unchecked for lack of DNA. This clonotype was obtained from a human donor in good health. Some clones in this sample may be carry-over from other donors' samples. The sequenced material came from naive CXCR3- CD8+ T cells from blood. Stated subset: CD45RO-CCR7+CD27+CD95- naive CD8+ T cells lacking CXCR3 (TNR3-). The CDR3 here is CATGLANTDTQYF.